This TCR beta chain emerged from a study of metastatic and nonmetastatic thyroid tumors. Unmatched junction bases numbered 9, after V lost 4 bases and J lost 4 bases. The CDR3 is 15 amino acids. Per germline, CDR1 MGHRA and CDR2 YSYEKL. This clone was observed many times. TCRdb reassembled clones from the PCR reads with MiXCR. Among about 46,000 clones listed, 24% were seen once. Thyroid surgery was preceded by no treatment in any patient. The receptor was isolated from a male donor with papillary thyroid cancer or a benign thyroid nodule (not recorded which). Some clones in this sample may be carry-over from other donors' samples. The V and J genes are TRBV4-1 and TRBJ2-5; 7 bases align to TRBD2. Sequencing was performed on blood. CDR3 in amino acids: CASSRWAGEGETQYF. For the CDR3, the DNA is TGCGCCAGCAGCCGGTGGGCGGGAGAAGGAGAGACCCAGTACTTC.